The following is a TCR beta chain sequence with its context. Its antigen remains unidentified. The PCR ran on 60 Vbeta and 13 Jbeta primers. Per the original methods: An analysis performed later counted roughly 80 million unique TCR beta chains (roughly 11 million of them shared). Clones were sequenced by immunoSEQ multiplex PCR, and TCRdb holds only the in-frame ones, with some missing. Clone size and the V and J calls come from that table; the DNA yielded D and trimming. This sample has approximately 150,000 clones, with roughly 79% found just once. The CDR3 length is 14 residues. Germline V gives CDR1 KGHSH, CDR2 LQKENI. Trimming pared 3 bases from V and 4 bases from J, leaving 9 bases between. The sample is drawn from a study of cytomegalovirus exposure and HLA in healthy donors. Study-level points and caveats: Researchers reported from a later analysis that most CMV-associated TCR beta chains appeared HLA-restricted.

Sequences were obtained from PBMCs. The chain recombines TRBV18 with TRBJ1-4; TRBD1 is a possible D gene (6 bases). This clonotype originated in a middle-aged woman in good health and CMV-seropositive. CDR3 in DNA: TGTGCCAGCTCACCGCAGGGGAATAATGAAAAACTGTTTTTT. Translating it yields CASSPQGNNEKLFF.